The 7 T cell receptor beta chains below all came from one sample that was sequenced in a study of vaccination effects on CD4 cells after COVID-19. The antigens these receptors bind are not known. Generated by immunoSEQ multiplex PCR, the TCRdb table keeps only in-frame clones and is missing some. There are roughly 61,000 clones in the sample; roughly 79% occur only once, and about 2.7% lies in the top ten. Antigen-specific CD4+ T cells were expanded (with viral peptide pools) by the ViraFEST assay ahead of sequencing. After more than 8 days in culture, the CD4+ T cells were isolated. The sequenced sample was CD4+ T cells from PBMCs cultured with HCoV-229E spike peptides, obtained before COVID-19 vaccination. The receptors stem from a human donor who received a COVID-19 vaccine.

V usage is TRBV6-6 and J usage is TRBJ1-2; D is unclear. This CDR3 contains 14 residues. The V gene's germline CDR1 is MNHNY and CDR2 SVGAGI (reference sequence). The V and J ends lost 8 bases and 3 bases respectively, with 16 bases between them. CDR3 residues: CASGFRRVDYGYTF. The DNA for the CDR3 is TGTGCCAGCGGATTTCGGAGGGTGGACTATGGCTACACCTTC.

Here the CDR3 DNA reads TGTGCCGGGGGGACAAACTATGGCTACACCTTC. Protein: CAGGTNYGYTF. The J gene is TRBJ1-2, the V gene TRBV28; D is possibly TRBD1 (6 bases). The germline V and J ends were trimmed by 11 bases and 2 bases, with 9 bases remaining between them. Germline CDR1 and CDR2: MDHEN and SYDVKM. CDR3 length equals 11 residues.

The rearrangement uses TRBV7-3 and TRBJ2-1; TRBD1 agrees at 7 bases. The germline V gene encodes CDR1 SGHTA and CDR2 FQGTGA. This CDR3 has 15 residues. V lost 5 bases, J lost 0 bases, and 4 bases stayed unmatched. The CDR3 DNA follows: TGTGCCAGCAGCCGACAGGGAAGCTCCTACAATGAGCAGTTCTTC. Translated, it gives CASSRQGSSYNEQFF.

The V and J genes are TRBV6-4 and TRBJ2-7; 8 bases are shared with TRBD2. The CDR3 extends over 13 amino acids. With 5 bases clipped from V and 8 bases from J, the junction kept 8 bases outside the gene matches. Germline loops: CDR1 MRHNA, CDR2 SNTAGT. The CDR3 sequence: CASSHRGGVKQYV. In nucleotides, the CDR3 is TGTGCCAGCAGTCATCGGGGGGGGGTGAAGCAGTACGTC.

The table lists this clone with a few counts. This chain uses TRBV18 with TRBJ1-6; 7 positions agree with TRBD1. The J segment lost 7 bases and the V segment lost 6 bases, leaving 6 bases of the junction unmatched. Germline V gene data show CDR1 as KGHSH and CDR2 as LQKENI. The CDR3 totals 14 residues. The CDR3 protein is CASSRDRANSPLHF. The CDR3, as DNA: TGTGCCAGCTCCCGTGACAGGGCCAATTCACCCCTCCACTTT.

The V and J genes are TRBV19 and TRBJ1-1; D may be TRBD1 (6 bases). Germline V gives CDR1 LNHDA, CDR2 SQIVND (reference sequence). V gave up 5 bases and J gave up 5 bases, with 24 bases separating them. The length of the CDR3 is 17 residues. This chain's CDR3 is CASSFHTDSSKGTEAFF. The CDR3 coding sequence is TGTGCCAGTAGTTTCCACACGGACAGCTCAAAAGGGACTGAAGCTTTCTTT. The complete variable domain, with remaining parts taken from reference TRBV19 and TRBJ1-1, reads DGGITQSPKYLFRKEGQNVTLSCEQNLNHDAMYWYRQDPGQGLRLIYYSQIVNDFQKGDIAEGYSVSREKKESFPLTVTSAQKNPTAFYLCASSFHTDSSKGTEAFFGQGTRLTVV.

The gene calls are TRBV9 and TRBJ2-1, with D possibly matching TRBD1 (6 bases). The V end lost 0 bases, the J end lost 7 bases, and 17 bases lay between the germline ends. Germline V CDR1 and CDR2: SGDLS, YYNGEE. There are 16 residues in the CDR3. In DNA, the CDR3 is TGTGCCAGCAGCGTAGTGTTGGGGGCCCGGGTGAATGAGCAGTTCTTC. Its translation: CASSVVLGARVNEQFF.